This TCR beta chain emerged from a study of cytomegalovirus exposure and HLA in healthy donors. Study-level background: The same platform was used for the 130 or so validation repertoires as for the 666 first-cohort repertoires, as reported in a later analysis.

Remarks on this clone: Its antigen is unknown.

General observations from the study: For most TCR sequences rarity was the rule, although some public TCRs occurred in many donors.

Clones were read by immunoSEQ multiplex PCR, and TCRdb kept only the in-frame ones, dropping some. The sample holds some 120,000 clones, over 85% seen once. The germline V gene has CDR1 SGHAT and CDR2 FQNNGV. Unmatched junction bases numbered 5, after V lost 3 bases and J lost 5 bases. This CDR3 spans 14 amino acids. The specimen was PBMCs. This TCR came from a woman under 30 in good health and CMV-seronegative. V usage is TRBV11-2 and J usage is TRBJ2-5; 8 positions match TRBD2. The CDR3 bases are TGTGCCAGCAGCTTCAAGCGGGGGTGGGAGACCCAGTACTTC. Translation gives CASSFKRGWETQYF. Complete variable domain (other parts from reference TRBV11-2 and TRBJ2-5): EAGVAQSPRYKIIEKRQSVAFWCNPISGHATLYWYQQILGQGPKLLIQFQNNGVVDDSQLPKDRFSAERLKGVDSTLKIQPAKLEDSAVYLCASSFKRGWETQYFGPGTRLLVL.